This is a list of T cell receptor beta chains from one sample in a study of blood T cell repertoires in COVID-19. Sequencing used immunoSEQ multiplex PCR; TCRdb keeps in-frame clones, though not all of them. The top ten hold 1% to 1.5% of the sample, which has roughly 76,000 clones, 80% to 90% seen once. The sequenced sample was PBMCs or T cells enriched from blood (not recorded which). All receptors derive from a woman aged 45-65 years with acute COVID-19. The CDR3 runs from the conserved cysteine through the conserved F or W. A D gene is named only where the DNA matches it firmly. Clone size is stated in some rows and not others, as once, few, many or a class when expanded.

v_gene	j_gene	d_gene	abundance	CDR3nt	CDR3aa
TRBV19	TRBJ2-2	TRBD2	NA	TGTGCCAGTATGTTCAGGACGGGAGGAGGTACCGGGGAGCTGTTTTTT	CASMFRTGGGTGELFF
TRBV9	TRBJ2-5	TRBD2	NA	TGTGCCAGCAGCTCCGCCCCCCTAGCGGGGGAGACCCAGTACTTC	CASSSAPLAGETQYF
TRBV19	TRBJ1-4	NA	NA	TGTGCCAGTAGTATGGGGGCGGGCGGATTTAATGAAAAACTGTTTTTT	CASSMGAGGFNEKLFF
TRBV6-6	TRBJ1-2	NA	NA	TGTGCCAGCAGTCAACGAGCACGGGGGGGCCGATTCTATGGCTACACCTTC	CASSQRARGGRFYGYTF
TRBV5-6	TRBJ2-7	TRBD1	once	TGTGCCAGCAGGAAAGAAGGACAGGGCTACGAGCAGTACTTC	CASRKEGQGYEQYF
TRBV7-8	TRBJ1-2	TRBD1	NA	TGTGCCAGCAGCTTAGCGGGGGACAGAGCTATGGGCTACACCTTC	CASSLAGDRAMGYTF
TRBV28	TRBJ2-5	TRBD1	NA	TGTGCCAGCAGCTTAGGGGACAGGGTAAGAGAGACCCAGTACTTC	CASSLGDRVRETQYF
TRBV27	TRBJ2-3	NA	NA	TGTGCCAGCTCCAACTCGAGAGATACGCAGTATTTT	CASSNSRDTQYF
TRBV5-5	TRBJ2-1	TRBD1	NA	TGTGCCAGCAGCTCACAGGGGGCGCGAGAGCAGTTCTTC	CASSSQGAREQFF
TRBV3-1/TRBV3-2	TRBJ2-1	TRBD1	NA	TGTGCCAGCAGCCAACTAAGACAGGGGGGGTTCTACAATGAGCAGTTCTTC	CASSQLRQGGFYNEQFF
TRBV7-6	TRBJ2-3	TRBD2	NA	TGTGCCAGCAGCGATCTAGCGGGACCCACAGATACGCAGTATTTT	CASSDLAGPTDTQYF
TRBV2	TRBJ1-4	TRBD1	once	TGTGCCAGCAGTGGCCGGGACAGGGTGGCCACTAATGAAAAACTGTTTTTT	CASSGRDRVATNEKLFF
TRBV27	TRBJ2-3	NA	NA	TGTGCCAGCAGCTATAGCGGAACGTATCTCACAGATACGCAGTATTTT	CASSYSGTYLTDTQYF
TRBV30	TRBJ1-2	NA	NA	TGTGCCTGGAGTCGGGGCGGGACGGTGAACACCTTC	CAWSRGGTVNTF
TRBV19	TRBJ2-2	NA	NA	TGTGCCAGTAGAGCCGGGACTCTTAACACCGGGGAGCTGTTTTTT	CASRAGTLNTGELFF
TRBV6-5	TRBJ2-7	TRBD1	NA	TGTGCCAGCAGACGGGACAGGGACTACGAGCAGTACTTC	CASRRDRDYEQYF
TRBV11-3	TRBJ2-3	TRBD1	NA	TGTGCCAGCAGCCCCGGGACAGTGCTAGAGGATACGCAGTATTTT	CASSPGTVLEDTQYF
TRBV19	TRBJ1-5	NA	NA	TGTGCCAGTACCCATGGGAGAGGGAGGGTTCCCAATCAGCCCCAGCATTTT	CASTHGRGRVPNQPQHF
TRBV18	TRBJ2-1	NA	NA	TGTGCCAGCTCACAAAATAGCGGCTACAATGAGCAGTTCTTC	CASSQNSGYNEQFF
TRBV5-1	TRBJ1-6	NA	NA	TGCGCCAGCAGCTTAGGTGAGGGGGGGTATTCACCCCTCCACTTT	CASSLGEGGYSPLHF
TRBV6-5	TRBJ2-2	NA	NA	TGTGCCAGCAGTTACTCGACTAGGGGCTACACCGGGGAGCTGTTTTTT	CASSYSTRGYTGELFF
TRBV21-1	TRBJ2-1	NA	once	TGTGCCAGCAGCAAAGAGGCGGGATTGGGAAATGAGCAGTTCTTC	CASSKEAGLGNEQFF
TRBV18	TRBJ1-5	TRBD1	NA	TGTGCCAGCTCACCAGGGACAGGGGGCAATCAGCCCCAGCATTTT	CASSPGTGGNQPQHF
TRBV20-1	TRBJ2-4	TRBD2	NA	TGCAGTGCTAGTGCTAGCGGGAGTGGAGCCAAAAACATTCAGTACTTC	CSASASGSGAKNIQYF
TRBV18	TRBJ1-4	NA	NA	TGTGCCAGCTCACCAACACAGGGCTCAACAACTAATGAAAAACTGTTTTTT	CASSPTQGSTTNEKLFF
TRBV3-1/TRBV3-2	TRBJ1-4	TRBD1	once	TGTGCCAGCAGCCCCCTACCCGGGACAGGGGTATGGACGGCTAATGAAAAACTGTTTTTT	CASSPLPGTGVWTANEKLFF
TRBV5-8	TRBJ2-3	TRBD2	NA	TGTGCCAGCAGCTCGGGACTAGCGGGAGATACGCAGTATTTT	CASSSGLAGDTQYF
TRBV18	TRBJ1-1	TRBD1	NA	TGTGCCAGCTCACTGGACAGGGGAACTGAAGCTTTCTTT	CASSLDRGTEAFF
TRBV25-1	TRBJ1-3	TRBD1	few	TGTGCCAGCAGTTTGACAGGGTTTGGAAACACCATATATTTT	CASSLTGFGNTIYF
TRBV2	TRBJ1-1	NA	NA	TGTGCCAGCAGTAAAGCCCGAGCCAGGGGTTTCGGGGAGAACACTGAAGCTTTCTTT	CASSKARARGFGENTEAFF
TRBV7-2	TRBJ2-5	TRBD2	NA	TGTGCCAGCAGCTTACGACTAGCGGGAGGGCGCGAGACCCAGTACTTC	CASSLRLAGGRETQYF
TRBV3-1/TRBV3-2	TRBJ2-7	TRBD1	NA	TGTGCCAGCAGCCTGACAGGGTACGAGCAGTACTTC	CASSLTGYEQYF
TRBV11-2	TRBJ1-6	NA	NA	TGTGCCAGCAGCTTACATTATTCACCCCTCCACTTT	CASSLHYSPLHF
TRBV9	TRBJ1-6	NA	few	TGTGCCAGCAGCGATTCACAGGAGTCACCCCTCCACTTT	CASSDSQESPLHF
TRBV30	TRBJ1-3	NA	few	TGTGCCTGGAGTGAGGAGGGTTACTCTGGAAACACCATATATTTT	CAWSEEGYSGNTIYF
TRBV5-4	TRBJ1-5	TRBD1	NA	TGTGCCAGCAGCTCAGACAGGGGTAGCAATCAGCCCCAGCATTTT	CASSSDRGSNQPQHF
TRBV29-1	TRBJ1-1	NA	NA	TGCAGCGTCTCCTATGCCACGGGAGCTTTCTTT	CSVSYATGAFF
TRBV5-1	TRBJ2-7	TRBD1	NA	TGCGCCAGCAGCTTACAGGGGGATACCTACGAGCAGTACTTC	CASSLQGDTYEQYF
TRBV19	TRBJ1-1	NA	NA	TGTGCCAGTAGTATTGGGGGCGTGAACACTGAAGCTTTCTTT	CASSIGGVNTEAFF
TRBV5-1	TRBJ2-2	NA	NA	TGCGCCAGCAGCTTGGAGTCGGGACTCAACACCGGGGAGCTGTTTTTT	CASSLESGLNTGELFF
TRBV6-5	TRBJ2-1	TRBD2	NA	TGTGCCAGCACTCGGGGGGGCGCAAATAATGAGCAGTTCTTC	CASTRGGANNEQFF